The rows below give T cell receptor beta chains drawn from one sample of a study of shared clonotypes between healthy human individuals. The assay was immunoSEQ multiplex PCR, and TCRdb's table has in-frame clones only and misses some. The data contain about a million clones, more than 65% of them seen just once; the ten biggest clones take up about 1.5%. The sample was memory CD4+ T cells sorted from blood. All receptors derive from a man between 18 and 35 years old in good health. Both conserved end residues are part of each CDR3. Fields, in order: D gene, clone size, CDR3 length, V gene, J gene, CDR3 protein, CDR3 DNA. D genes are given only for firm matches. Some rows have no size entry. The others give once, few or many, or a class for an expanded clone.

d_gene: NA
abundance: NA
len: 14
v_gene: TRBV7-2
j_gene: TRBJ2-1
CDR3aa: CASSAPVASNEQFF
CDR3nt: TGTGCCAGCAGCGCTCCCGTAGCGAGTAATGAGCAGTTCTTC

d_gene: TRBD1
abundance: NA
len: 16
v_gene: TRBV5-6
j_gene: TRBJ2-6
CDR3aa: CASSDDREPGANVLTF
CDR3nt: TGTGCCAGCAGCGACGACAGGGAGCCTGGGGCCAACGTCCTGACTTTC

d_gene: NA
abundance: NA
len: 16
v_gene: TRBV2
j_gene: TRBJ1-5
CDR3aa: CASSVSAEWSNQPQHF
CDR3nt: TGTGCCAGCAGTGTTTCAGCCGAATGGAGCAATCAGCCCCAGCATTTT

d_gene: NA
abundance: NA
len: 15
v_gene: TRBV18
j_gene: TRBJ1-4
CDR3aa: CASSPDQATNEKLFF
CDR3nt: TGTGCCAGCTCACCAGACCAAGCAACTAATGAAAAACTGTTTTTT

d_gene: TRBD1
abundance: NA
len: 13
v_gene: TRBV14
j_gene: TRBJ2-7
CDR3aa: CASSQAGGYEQYF
CDR3nt: TGTGCCAGCAGCCAAGCAGGGGGCTACGAGCAGTACTTC

d_gene: NA
abundance: NA
len: 13
v_gene: TRBV5-1
j_gene: TRBJ1-1
CDR3aa: CASMRQANTEAFF
CDR3nt: TGCGCCAGCATGAGACAGGCGAACACTGAAGCTTTCTTT

d_gene: NA
abundance: NA
len: 13
v_gene: TRBV5-1
j_gene: TRBJ2-1
CDR3aa: CASSLEAWSEQFF
CDR3nt: TGCGCCAGCAGCTTGGAAGCGTGGAGTGAGCAGTTCTTC

d_gene: NA
abundance: NA
len: 16
v_gene: TRBV5-6
j_gene: TRBJ2-6
CDR3aa: CASSLDRVSGANVLTF
CDR3nt: TGTGCCAGCAGCTTGGACAGGGTCTCTGGGGCCAACGTCCTGACTTTC

d_gene: NA
abundance: NA
len: 15
v_gene: TRBV11-3
j_gene: TRBJ2-1
CDR3aa: CASSLGRWQGNEQFF
CDR3nt: TGTGCCAGCAGCTTAGGAAGGTGGCAGGGGAATGAGCAGTTCTTC

d_gene: TRBD1
abundance: once
len: 15
v_gene: TRBV27
j_gene: TRBJ2-3
CDR3aa: CASSARDRDFDTQYF
CDR3nt: TGTGCCAGCAGCGCCCGGGACAGGGACTTTGATACGCAGTATTTT

d_gene: NA
abundance: few
len: 15
v_gene: TRBV5-4
j_gene: TRBJ1-1
CDR3aa: CASSTPGIMNTEAFF
CDR3nt: TGTGCCAGCAGCACCCCGGGTATAATGAACACTGAAGCTTTCTTT

d_gene: NA
abundance: NA
len: 14
v_gene: TRBV9
j_gene: TRBJ2-2
CDR3aa: CASSVVWGTGELFF
CDR3nt: TGTGCCAGCAGCGTAGTCTGGGGGACCGGGGAGCTGTTTTTT

d_gene: NA
abundance: NA
len: 14
v_gene: TRBV5-1
j_gene: TRBJ2-1
CDR3aa: CASSIGGSYNEQFF
CDR3nt: TGCGCCAGCAGTATAGGGGGCTCCTACAATGAGCAGTTCTTC

d_gene: TRBD1
abundance: NA
len: 14
v_gene: TRBV6-1
j_gene: TRBJ1-1
CDR3aa: CASSDRGLNTEAFF
CDR3nt: TGTGCCAGCAGCGACAGGGGGTTGAACACTGAAGCTTTCTTT

d_gene: TRBD1
abundance: NA
len: 16
v_gene: TRBV5-1
j_gene: TRBJ2-1
CDR3aa: CASSPGTGKIGNEQFF
CDR3nt: TGCGCCAGCAGCCCTGGGACAGGAAAGATAGGGAATGAGCAGTTCTTC

d_gene: TRBD1
abundance: NA
len: 15
v_gene: TRBV2
j_gene: TRBJ1-2
CDR3aa: CASSVGTGGAYGYTF
CDR3nt: TGTGCCAGCAGTGTCGGGACAGGGGGCGCCTATGGCTACACCTTC

d_gene: NA
abundance: NA
len: 13
v_gene: TRBV27
j_gene: TRBJ2-7
CDR3aa: CASSLRGGWEQYF
CDR3nt: TGTGCCAGCAGTTTACGGGGTGGGTGGGAGCAGTACTTC

d_gene: NA
abundance: few
len: 16
v_gene: TRBV19
j_gene: TRBJ1-6
CDR3aa: CASSGLFGTPNSPLHF
CDR3nt: TGTGCCAGTAGTGGTCTCTTCGGGACGCCGAATTCACCCCTCCACTTT

d_gene: NA
abundance: NA
len: 12
v_gene: TRBV16
j_gene: TRBJ1-2
CDR3aa: CASSQLNYGYTF
CDR3nt: TGTGCCAGCAGCCAATTGAACTATGGCTACACCTTC

d_gene: NA
abundance: NA
len: 13
v_gene: TRBV7-2
j_gene: TRBJ1-6
CDR3aa: CASSLVEGSPLHF
CDR3nt: TGTGCCAGCAGCTTAGTTGAGGGATCACCCCTCCACTTT

d_gene: TRBD1
abundance: few
len: 15
v_gene: TRBV5-4
j_gene: TRBJ2-3
CDR3aa: CASSRGQGFADTQYF
CDR3nt: TGTGCCAGCAGCAGGGGACAGGGTTTCGCAGATACGCAGTATTTT

d_gene: NA
abundance: NA
len: 12
v_gene: TRBV30
j_gene: TRBJ2-4
CDR3aa: CAWSGSINIQYF
CDR3nt: TGTGCCTGGAGTGGTAGCATAAACATTCAGTACTTC

d_gene: NA
abundance: NA
len: 15
v_gene: TRBV7-2
j_gene: TRBJ2-3
CDR3aa: CASSRDLKSTDTQYF
CDR3nt: TGTGCCAGCAGCAGGGACTTGAAAAGCACAGATACGCAGTATTTT

d_gene: NA
abundance: NA
len: 15
v_gene: TRBV6-1
j_gene: TRBJ1-4
CDR3aa: CASSEQGRASEKLFF
CDR3nt: TGTGCCAGCAGTGAACAGGGGAGGGCTAGCGAAAAACTGTTTTTT

d_gene: TRBD1
abundance: once
len: 15
v_gene: TRBV28
j_gene: TRBJ2-5
CDR3aa: CASSSRRTGQETQYF
CDR3nt: TGTGCCAGCAGTTCCCGGCGGACAGGCCAAGAGACCCAGTACTTC

d_gene: NA
abundance: NA
len: 14
v_gene: TRBV6-1
j_gene: TRBJ1-3
CDR3aa: CASSLGRSGNTIYF
CDR3nt: TGTGCCAGCAGCCTTGGCCGATCGGGGAACACCATATATTTT

d_gene: NA
abundance: NA
len: 14
v_gene: TRBV6-5
j_gene: TRBJ1-2
CDR3aa: CASRLGGGSVGYTF
CDR3nt: TGTGCCAGCAGGTTGGGAGGAGGGTCTGTAGGCTACACCTTC

d_gene: TRBD1
abundance: NA
len: 13
v_gene: TRBV10-2
j_gene: TRBJ2-7
CDR3aa: CASSEQGRNEQYF
CDR3nt: TGCGCCAGCAGTGAACAGGGGCGTAACGAGCAGTACTTC

d_gene: TRBD2
abundance: NA
len: 14
v_gene: TRBV7-8
j_gene: TRBJ2-7
CDR3aa: CASSSERGPYEQYF
CDR3nt: TGTGCCAGCAGCTCCGAGCGGGGGCCGTACGAGCAGTACTTC

d_gene: NA
abundance: NA
len: 11
v_gene: TRBV7-4
j_gene: TRBJ2-5
CDR3aa: CASSPGGTQYF
CDR3nt: TGTGCTAGCAGCCCTGGCGGGACCCAGTACTTC

d_gene: NA
abundance: few
len: 14
v_gene: TRBV30
j_gene: TRBJ2-1
CDR3aa: CAWSGMGAYNEQFF
CDR3nt: TGTGCCTGGAGTGGGATGGGAGCATACAATGAGCAGTTCTTC

d_gene: NA
abundance: NA
len: 14
v_gene: TRBV28
j_gene: TRBJ1-4
CDR3aa: CASRTPGFEEKLFF
CDR3nt: TGTGCCAGCAGGACTCCAGGGTTCGAGGAAAAACTGTTTTTT

d_gene: TRBD1
abundance: NA
len: 15
v_gene: TRBV4-2
j_gene: TRBJ1-2
CDR3aa: CASSQASDRGLGYTF
CDR3nt: TGTGCCAGCAGCCAAGCTTCGGACAGGGGGCTTGGCTACACCTTC

d_gene: TRBD1
abundance: NA
len: 17
v_gene: TRBV5-6
j_gene: TRBJ2-5
CDR3aa: CASSFGAGQGARETQYF
CDR3nt: TGTGCCAGCAGCTTCGGGGCGGGACAGGGGGCGCGGGAGACCCAGTACTTC

d_gene: NA
abundance: NA
len: 14
v_gene: TRBV5-1
j_gene: TRBJ2-3
CDR3aa: CASSLQVYPDTQYF
CDR3nt: TGCGCCAGCAGCTTGCAGGTGTACCCAGATACGCAGTATTTT

d_gene: NA
abundance: many
len: 15
v_gene: TRBV27
j_gene: TRBJ1-3
CDR3aa: CASSLTGSSGNTIYF
CDR3nt: TGTGCCAGCAGTTTAACGGGTAGTTCTGGAAACACCATATATTTT

d_gene: TRBD1
abundance: NA
len: 15
v_gene: TRBV5-1
j_gene: TRBJ1-6
CDR3aa: CASSFMGQGVEPLHF
CDR3nt: TGCGCCAGCAGCTTTATGGGACAGGGGGTCGAGCCCCTCCACTTT

d_gene: NA
abundance: NA
len: 15
v_gene: TRBV7-2
j_gene: TRBJ1-2
CDR3aa: CASSLGAAVNYGYTF
CDR3nt: TGTGCCAGCAGCTTAGGTGCTGCAGTTAACTATGGCTACACCTTC

d_gene: TRBD2
abundance: NA
len: 15
v_gene: TRBV7-9
j_gene: TRBJ2-1
CDR3aa: CASIGPGLALNEQFF
CDR3nt: TGTGCCAGCATCGGACCGGGACTAGCGCTGAATGAGCAGTTCTTC

d_gene: NA
abundance: NA
len: 15
v_gene: TRBV5-6
j_gene: TRBJ1-6
CDR3aa: CASSLTSQLRSPLHF
CDR3nt: TGTGCCAGCAGCTTGACATCCCAACTAAGGTCACCCCTCCACTTT

d_gene: NA
abundance: NA
len: 14
v_gene: TRBV6-5
j_gene: TRBJ1-3
CDR3aa: CASSYSKSGNTIYF
CDR3nt: TGTGCCAGCAGTTACTCGAAGTCTGGAAACACCATATATTTT